This T cell receptor beta chain originates from a study of T-cell reconstitution after alpha-beta-depleted transplantation in children. Researchers prepared the TCRbeta library using unique molecular identifiers, the study reports. From the PCR reads, TCRdb called clonotypes with MiXCR, one entry per CDR3 protein. The table records 600,000 or so distinct CDR3 sequences, under 25% of them present only once. The length of the CDR3 is 13 residues. V was trimmed by 5 bases and J by 2 bases, leaving 10 bases between them. Germline CDR1 is DFQATT and CDR2 is SNEGSKA (reference sequence). This TCR was recovered from a boy in the first two years of life who had a stem cell transplant for acute myeloid leukemia, so the T cells may come from the graft donor. The chain has TRBV20-1 and TRBJ1-5, with a weak D call TRBD1 (5 bases). Sample: PBMCs, mostly from graft donor cells, taken 360 days after TCRalphabeta/CD19-depleted stem cell transplant. CDR3 protein: CSAAQQGNQPQHF. The CDR3 DNA reads TGCAGTGCTGCTCAACAGGGCAATCAGCCCCAGCATTTT.